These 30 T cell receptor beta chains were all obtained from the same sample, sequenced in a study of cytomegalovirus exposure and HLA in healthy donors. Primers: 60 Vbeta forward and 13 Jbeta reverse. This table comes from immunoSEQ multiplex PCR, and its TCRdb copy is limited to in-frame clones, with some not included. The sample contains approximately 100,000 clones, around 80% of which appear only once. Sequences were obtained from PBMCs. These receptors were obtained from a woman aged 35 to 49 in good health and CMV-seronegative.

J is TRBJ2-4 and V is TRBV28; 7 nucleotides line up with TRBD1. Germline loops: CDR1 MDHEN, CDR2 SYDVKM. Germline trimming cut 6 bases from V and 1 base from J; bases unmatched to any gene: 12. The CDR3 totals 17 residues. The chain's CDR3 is CASSRTATGAAKNIQYF. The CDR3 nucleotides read TGTGCCAGCAGCCGAACCGCCACAGGGGCTGCCAAAAACATTCAGTACTTC.

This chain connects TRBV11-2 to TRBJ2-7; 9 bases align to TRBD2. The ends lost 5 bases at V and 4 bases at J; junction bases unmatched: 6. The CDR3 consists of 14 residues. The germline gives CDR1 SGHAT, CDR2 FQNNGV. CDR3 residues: CASSQVAGVYEQYF. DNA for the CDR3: TGTGCCAGCAGCCAAGTAGCGGGAGTTTACGAGCAGTACTTC. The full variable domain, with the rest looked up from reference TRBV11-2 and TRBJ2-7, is EAGVAQSPRYKIIEKRQSVAFWCNPISGHATLYWYQQILGQGPKLLIQFQNNGVVDDSQLPKDRFSAERLKGVDSTLKIQPAKLEDSAVYLCASSQVAGVYEQYFGPGTRLTVT.

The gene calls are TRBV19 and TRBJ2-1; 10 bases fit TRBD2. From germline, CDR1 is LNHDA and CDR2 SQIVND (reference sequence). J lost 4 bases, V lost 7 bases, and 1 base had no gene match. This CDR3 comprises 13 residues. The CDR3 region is CASTSGGYNEQFF. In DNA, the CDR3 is TGTGCCAGTACTAGCGGGGGATACAATGAGCAGTTCTTC.

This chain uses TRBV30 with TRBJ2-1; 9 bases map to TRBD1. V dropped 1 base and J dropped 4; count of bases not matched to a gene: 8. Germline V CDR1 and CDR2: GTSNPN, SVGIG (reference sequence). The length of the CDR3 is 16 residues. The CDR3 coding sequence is TGTGCCTGGAGTGACGCAGACAGGGGGGGTTACAATGAGCAGTTCTTC. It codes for CAWSDADRGGYNEQFF.

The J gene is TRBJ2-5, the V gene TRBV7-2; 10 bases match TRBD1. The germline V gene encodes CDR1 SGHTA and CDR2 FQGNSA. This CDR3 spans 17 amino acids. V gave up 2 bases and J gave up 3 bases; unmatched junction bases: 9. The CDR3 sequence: CASSLSDRGQIKETQYF. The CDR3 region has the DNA TGTGCCAGCAGCTTATCCGACAGGGGGCAAATTAAAGAGACCCAGTACTTC.

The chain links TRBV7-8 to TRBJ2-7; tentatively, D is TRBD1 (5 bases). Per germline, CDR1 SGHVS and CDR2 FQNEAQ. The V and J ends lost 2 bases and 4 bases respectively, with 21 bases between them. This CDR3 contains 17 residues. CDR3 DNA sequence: TGTGCCAGCAGCTTAATACCAGGGAACACCCACCCGTACGAGCAGTACTTC. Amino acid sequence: CASSLIPGNTHPYEQYF.

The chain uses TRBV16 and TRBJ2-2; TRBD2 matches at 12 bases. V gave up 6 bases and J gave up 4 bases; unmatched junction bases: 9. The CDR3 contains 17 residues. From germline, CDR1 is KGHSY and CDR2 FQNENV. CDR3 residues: CASRRASGGAGTGELFF. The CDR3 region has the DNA TGTGCCAGCAGGAGGGCTAGCGGGGGGGCTGGCACCGGGGAGCTGTTTTTT.

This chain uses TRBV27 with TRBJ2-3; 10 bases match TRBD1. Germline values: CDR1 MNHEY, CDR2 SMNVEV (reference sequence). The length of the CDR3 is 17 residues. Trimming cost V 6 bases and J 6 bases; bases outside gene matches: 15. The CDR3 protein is CASRKPGGQGVVDTQYF. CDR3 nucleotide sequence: TGTGCCAGCAGAAAACCCGGCGGACAGGGGGTTGTGGATACGCAGTATTTT.

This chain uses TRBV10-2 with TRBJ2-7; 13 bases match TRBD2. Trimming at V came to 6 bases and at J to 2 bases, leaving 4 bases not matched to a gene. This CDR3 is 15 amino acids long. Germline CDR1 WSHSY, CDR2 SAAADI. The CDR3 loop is CASSGLAGVTYEQYF. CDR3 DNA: TGCGCCAGCAGCGGACTAGCGGGAGTAACCTACGAGCAGTACTTC.

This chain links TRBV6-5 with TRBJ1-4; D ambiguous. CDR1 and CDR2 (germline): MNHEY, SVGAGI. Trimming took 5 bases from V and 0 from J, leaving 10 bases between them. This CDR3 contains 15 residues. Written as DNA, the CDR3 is TGTGCCAGCAGTACTAACGGTGCAACTAATGAAAAACTGTTTTTT. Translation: CASSTNGATNEKLFF.

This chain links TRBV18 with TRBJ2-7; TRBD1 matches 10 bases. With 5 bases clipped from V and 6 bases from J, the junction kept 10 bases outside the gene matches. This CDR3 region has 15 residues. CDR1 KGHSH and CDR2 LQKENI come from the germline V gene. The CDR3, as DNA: TGTGCCAGCTCAGTAAACCGGGACAGGGGAGCCGAGCAGTACTTC. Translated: CASSVNRDRGAEQYF.

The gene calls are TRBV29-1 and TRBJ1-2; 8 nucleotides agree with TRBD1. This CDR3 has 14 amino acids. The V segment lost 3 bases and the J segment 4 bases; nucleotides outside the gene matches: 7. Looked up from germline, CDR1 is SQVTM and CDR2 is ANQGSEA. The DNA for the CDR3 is TGCAGCGTTGAGGCGGGACAGGATTTCTATGGCTACACCTTC. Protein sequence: CSVEAGQDFYGYTF.

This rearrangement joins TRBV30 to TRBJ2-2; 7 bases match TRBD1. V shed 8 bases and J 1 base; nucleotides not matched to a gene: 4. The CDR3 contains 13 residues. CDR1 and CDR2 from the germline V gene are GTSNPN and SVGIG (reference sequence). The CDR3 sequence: CATGEGNTGELFF. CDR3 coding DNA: TGTGCCACAGGGGAAGGGAACACCGGGGAGCTGTTTTTT. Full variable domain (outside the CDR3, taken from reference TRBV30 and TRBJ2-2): SQTIHQWPATLVQPVGSPLSLECTVEGTSNPNLYWYRQAAGRGLQLLFYSVGIGQISSEVPQNLSASRPQDRQFILSSKKLLLSDSGFYLCATGEGNTGELFFGEGSRLTVL.

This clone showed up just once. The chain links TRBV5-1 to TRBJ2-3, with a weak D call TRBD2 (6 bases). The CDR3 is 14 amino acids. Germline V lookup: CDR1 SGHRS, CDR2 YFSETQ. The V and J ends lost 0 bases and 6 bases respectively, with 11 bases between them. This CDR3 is CASSLGLDSDTQYF. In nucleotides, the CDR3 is TGCGCCAGCAGCTTGGGACTAGATTCGGATACGCAGTATTTT.

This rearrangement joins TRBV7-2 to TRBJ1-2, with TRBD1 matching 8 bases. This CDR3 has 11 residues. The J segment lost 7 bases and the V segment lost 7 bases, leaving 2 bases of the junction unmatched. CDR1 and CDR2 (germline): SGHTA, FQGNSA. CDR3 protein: CASITGGGYTF. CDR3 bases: TGTGCCAGCATAACAGGGGGTGGCTACACCTTC. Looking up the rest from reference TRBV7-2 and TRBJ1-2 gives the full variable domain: GAGVSQSPSNKVTEKGKDVELRCDPISGHTALYWYRQSLGQGLEFLIYFQGNSAPDKSGLPSDRFSAERTGGSVSTLTIQRTQQEDSAVYLCASITGGGYTFGSGTRLTVV.

CDR3 DNA sequence: TGTGCCAGCTCACCTTCCTCGGACAGGGGTTTAGAAGCTTTCTTT. Its protein is CASSPSSDRGLEAFF. The V gene is TRBV18, the J gene TRBJ1-1; the match to TRBD1 covers 9 bases. This CDR3 spans 15 amino acids. Germline loops: CDR1 KGHSH, CDR2 LQKENI. Germline trimming cut 3 bases from V and 8 bases from J; bases unmatched to any gene: 10. The complete variable domain, with remaining parts taken from reference TRBV18 and TRBJ1-1, reads NAGVMQNPRHLVRRRGQEARLRCSPMKGHSHVYWYRQLPEEGLKFMVYLQKENIIDESGMPKERFSAEFPKEGPSILRIQQVVRGDSAAYFCASSPSSDRGLEAFFGQGTRLTVV.

In DNA, the CDR3 is TGTGCCAGCAGCTTAGGAACCGGGACTCAGCAGTTCTTC. It specifies CASSLGTGTQQFF. This chain links TRBV11-2 with TRBJ2-1; possible D gene TRBD2, 6 bases. The germline CDR1 and CDR2 sequences are SGHAT and FQNNGV. The CDR3 contains 13 residues. The V end lost 1 base, the J end lost 11 bases, and 12 bases lay between the germline ends.

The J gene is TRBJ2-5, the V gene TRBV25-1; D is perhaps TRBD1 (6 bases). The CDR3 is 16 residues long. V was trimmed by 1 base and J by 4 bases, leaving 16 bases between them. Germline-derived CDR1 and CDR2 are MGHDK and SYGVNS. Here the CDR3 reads CASSELGQGIRETQYF. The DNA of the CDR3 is TGTGCCAGCAGTGAATTAGGGCAGGGGATCAGAGAGACCCAGTACTTC.

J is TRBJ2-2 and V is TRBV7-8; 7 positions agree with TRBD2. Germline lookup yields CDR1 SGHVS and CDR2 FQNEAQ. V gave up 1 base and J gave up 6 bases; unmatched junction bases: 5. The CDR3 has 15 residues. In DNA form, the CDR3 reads TGTGCCAGCAGCTTAGTCTGGGGAGGGGCCGGGGAGCTGTTTTTT. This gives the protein CASSLVWGGAGELFF.

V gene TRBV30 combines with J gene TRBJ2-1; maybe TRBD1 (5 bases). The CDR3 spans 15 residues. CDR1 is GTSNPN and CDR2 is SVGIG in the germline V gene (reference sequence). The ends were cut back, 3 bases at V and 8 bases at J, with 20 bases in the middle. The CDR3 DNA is TGTGCCTGGAGCCCTCTTGGCGCCGACAGCGATGAGCAGTTCTTC. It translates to CAWSPLGADSDEQFF.

CDR3 bases: TGCGCCAGCAGCCCGCTCCAGGGGGGTGGGAACTACGAGCAGTACTTC. Residues: CASSPLQGGGNYEQYF. This chain uses TRBV5-1 with TRBJ2-5, with a weak D call TRBD1 (7 bases). Near its end, the DNA agrees better with TRBJ2-7, so the J call may be wrong. Germline CDR1 and CDR2: SGHRS and YFSETQ. This CDR3 contains 16 residues.

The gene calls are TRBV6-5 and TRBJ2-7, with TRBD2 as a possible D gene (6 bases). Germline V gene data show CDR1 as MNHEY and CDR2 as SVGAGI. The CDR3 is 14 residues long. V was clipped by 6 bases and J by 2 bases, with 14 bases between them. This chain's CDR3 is CASRPRLVTYEQYF. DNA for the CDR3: TGTGCCAGCAGACCTCGACTAGTTACCTACGAGCAGTACTTC.

This CDR3 is CAWSVPGGARYNEQFF. The CDR3 DNA follows: TGTGCCTGGAGTGTTCCAGGGGGCGCCCGGTACAATGAGCAGTTCTTC. V is TRBV30 and J is TRBJ2-1; 8 bases agree with TRBD1. The CDR3 sequence is 16 residues long. Germline loops: CDR1 GTSNPN, CDR2 SVGIG (reference sequence). The V segment lost 0 bases and the J segment 4 bases; nucleotides outside the gene matches: 8.

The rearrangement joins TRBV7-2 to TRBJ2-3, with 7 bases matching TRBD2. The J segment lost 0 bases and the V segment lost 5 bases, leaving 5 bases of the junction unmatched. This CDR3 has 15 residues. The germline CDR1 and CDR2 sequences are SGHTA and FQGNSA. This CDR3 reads CASSPWGGSTDTQYF. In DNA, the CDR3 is TGTGCCAGCAGCCCCTGGGGGGGGAGCACAGATACGCAGTATTTT.

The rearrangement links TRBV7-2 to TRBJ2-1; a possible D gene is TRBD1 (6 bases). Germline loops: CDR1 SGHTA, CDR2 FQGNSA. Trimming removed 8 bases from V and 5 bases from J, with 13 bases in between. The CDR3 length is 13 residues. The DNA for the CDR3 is TGTGCCAGCCTCGAGGGGACAAACAATGAGCAGTTCTTC. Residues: CASLEGTNNEQFF.

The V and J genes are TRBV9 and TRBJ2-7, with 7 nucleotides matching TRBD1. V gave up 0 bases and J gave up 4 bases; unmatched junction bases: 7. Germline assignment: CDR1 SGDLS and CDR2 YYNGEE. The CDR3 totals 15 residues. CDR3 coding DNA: TGTGCCAGCAGCGTAGCAGGACAGGATGTTTACGAGCAGTACTTC. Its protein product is CASSVAGQDVYEQYF.

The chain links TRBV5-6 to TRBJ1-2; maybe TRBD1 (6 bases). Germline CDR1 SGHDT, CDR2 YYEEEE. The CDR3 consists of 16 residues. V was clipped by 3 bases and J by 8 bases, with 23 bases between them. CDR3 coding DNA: TGTGCCAGCAGCTCCCATGGCGGGGGACAAACGAGGGGCTACACCTTC. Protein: CASSSHGGGQTRGYTF. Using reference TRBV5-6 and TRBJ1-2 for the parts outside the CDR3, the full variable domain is DAGVTQSPTHLIKTRGQQVTLRCSPKSGHDTVSWYQQALGQGPQFIFQYYEEEERQRGNFPDRFSGHQFPNYSSELNVNALLLGDSALYLCASSSHGGGQTRGYTFGSGTRLTVV.

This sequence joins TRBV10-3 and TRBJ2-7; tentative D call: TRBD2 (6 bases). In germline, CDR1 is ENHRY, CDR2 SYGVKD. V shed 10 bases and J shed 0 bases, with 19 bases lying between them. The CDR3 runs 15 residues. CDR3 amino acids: CATGPAGLSSYEQYF. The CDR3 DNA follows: TGTGCCACTGGCCCCGCGGGACTGAGCTCCTACGAGCAGTACTTC.

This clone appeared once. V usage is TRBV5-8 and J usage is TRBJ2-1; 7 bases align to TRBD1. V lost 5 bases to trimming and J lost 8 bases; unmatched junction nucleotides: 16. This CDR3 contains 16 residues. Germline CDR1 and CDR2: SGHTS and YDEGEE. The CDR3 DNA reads TGTGCCAGCAGTCGCGGACAGGTACGGACTGGGGATGAGCAGTTCTTC. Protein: CASSRGQVRTGDEQFF.

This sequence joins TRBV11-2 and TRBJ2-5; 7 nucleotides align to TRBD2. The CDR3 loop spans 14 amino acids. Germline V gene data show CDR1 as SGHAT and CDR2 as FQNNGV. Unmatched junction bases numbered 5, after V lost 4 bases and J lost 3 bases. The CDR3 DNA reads TGTGCCAGCAGCTCGAGCGGGAACAAAGAGACCCAGTACTTC. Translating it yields CASSSSGNKETQYF.